This TCR beta chain was retrieved from a study of shared clonotypes between healthy human individuals. Regarding the study as a whole: Specimens sampled were limited to blood, with tissue repertoires likely differing.

The table lists this clone with a few counts. Its antigen is unidentified. The CDR3 consists of 14 residues. Looked up from germline, CDR1 is MNHEY and CDR2 is SMNVEV (reference sequence). Trimming left V 4 bases short and J 6 bases short, with 14 bases between. Only in-frame clones appear in the TCRdb table, and some are missing; sequencing was by immunoSEQ multiplex PCR. Seen here are hundreds of thousands of clones, less than 80% observed once, and the top ten hold around 1.8%. The sequencing input was memory CD4+ T cells sorted from blood. Subset specified: CD45RA-negative fraction. This receptor was identified in a woman in her 30s in good health. The J gene is TRBJ2-3, the V gene TRBV27; D is undetermined. The CDR3 bases are TGTGCCAGCAGTTCTCTGTTGCTCGGGGATACGCAGTATTTT. It specifies CASSSLLLGDTQYF.